This TCR beta chain was documented in a study of blood T cell repertoires in COVID-19. Study-level information: The United States, Italy and Spain were the sources of the acute and convalescent COVID-19 samples. PBMCs, B-cell-depleted T cells, or T cells were the source of the cDNA or gDNA that made up the material.

The authors' processing: Researchers report that nucleated cell counts were estimated from reference gene primer amplification. Clones were sequenced by immunoSEQ multiplex PCR, and TCRdb holds only the in-frame ones, with some missing. The V and J calls and clone size are taken from that table; D and trimming were inferred from the DNA. Of tens of thousands of clones in the sample, more than 75% were seen once. Germline V CDR1 and CDR2: SGHAT, FQNNGV. Trimming stripped 0 bases from V and 8 bases from J, with 11 bases between. The CDR3 has 14 residues. The clonotype originates from a man aged 50 to 59 with active or convalescent COVID-19. Sequences were obtained from peripheral blood. The chain joins TRBV11-2 to TRBJ2-4; no reliable D call. CDR3 protein: CASSLDLVLDIQYF. The CDR3 DNA reads as TGTGCCAGCAGCTTAGATCTAGTTCTTGACATTCAGTACTTC.